The clone carrying this T cell receptor beta chain has a count of ten or more. Its target is unknown. This CDR3 has 15 amino acids. V shed 4 bases and J shed 4 bases, with 17 bases lying between them. The germline V gene has CDR1 SGHTA and CDR2 FQGNSA. Unique molecular identifier tags were affixed to discrete cDNA molecules. TCRdb fed the 5' RACE reads into MiXCR, producing one record per CDR3 protein. The sample yields 35,000 to 50,000 distinct CDR3 sequences, 5.5% to 6.5% seen once. The data derive from a study of early T cells in non-severe SARS-CoV-2 infection. Study background: RNA in bulk from unsorted whole blood was sequenced, and chains were unpaired. General study results and limits: Private and CD4 specificities were missed by VDJdb matching, which favored anti-spike CD8 responses.

This chain joins TRBV7-2 and TRBJ2-7, with D possibly matching TRBD1 (7 bases). The receptor was derived from an adult who was a healthcare worker with PCR-confirmed SARS-CoV-2 infection or an uninfected control (not recorded which). The sample taken for sequencing was whole blood. CDR3 DNA: TGTGCCAGCAGCTCCCAGGGGGGAATCCTTTACGAGCAGTACTTC. It translates to CASSSQGGILYEQYF.